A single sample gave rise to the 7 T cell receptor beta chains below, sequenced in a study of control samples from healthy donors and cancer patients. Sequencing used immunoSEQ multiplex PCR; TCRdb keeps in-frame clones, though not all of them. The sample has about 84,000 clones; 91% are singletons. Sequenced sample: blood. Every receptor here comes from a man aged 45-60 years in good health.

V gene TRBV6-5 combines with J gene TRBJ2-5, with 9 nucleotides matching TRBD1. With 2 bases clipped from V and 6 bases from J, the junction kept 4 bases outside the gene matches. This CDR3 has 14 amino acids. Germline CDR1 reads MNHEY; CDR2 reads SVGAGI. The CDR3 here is CASSYVGQGQTQYF. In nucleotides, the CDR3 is TGTGCCAGCAGTTACGTGGGACAGGGTCAGACCCAGTACTTC.

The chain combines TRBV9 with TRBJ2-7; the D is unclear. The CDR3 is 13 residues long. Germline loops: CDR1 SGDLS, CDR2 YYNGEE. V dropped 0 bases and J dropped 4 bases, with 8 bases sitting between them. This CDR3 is CASSVDMGYEQYF. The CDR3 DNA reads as TGTGCCAGCAGCGTAGACATGGGGTACGAGCAGTACTTC.

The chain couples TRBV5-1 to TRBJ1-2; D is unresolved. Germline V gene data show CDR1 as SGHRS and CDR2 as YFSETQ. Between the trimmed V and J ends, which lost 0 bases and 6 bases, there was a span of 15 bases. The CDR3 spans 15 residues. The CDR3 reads CASSLDGMGGNGYTF. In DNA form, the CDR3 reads TGCGCCAGCAGCTTGGATGGTATGGGAGGAAATGGCTACACCTTC.

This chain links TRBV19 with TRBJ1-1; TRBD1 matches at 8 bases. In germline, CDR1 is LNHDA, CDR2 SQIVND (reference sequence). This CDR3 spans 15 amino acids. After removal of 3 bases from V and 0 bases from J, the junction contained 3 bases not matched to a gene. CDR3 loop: CASSITGQVNTEAFF. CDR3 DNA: TGTGCCAGTAGTATTACGGGACAGGTGAACACTGAAGCTTTCTTT.

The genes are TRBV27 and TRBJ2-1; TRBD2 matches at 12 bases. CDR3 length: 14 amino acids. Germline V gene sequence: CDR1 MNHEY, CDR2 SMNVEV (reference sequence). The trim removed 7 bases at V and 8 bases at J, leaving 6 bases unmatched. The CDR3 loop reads CASTPSGGVHEQFF. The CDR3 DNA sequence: TGTGCCAGCACCCCTAGCGGGGGGGTACATGAGCAGTTCTTC.

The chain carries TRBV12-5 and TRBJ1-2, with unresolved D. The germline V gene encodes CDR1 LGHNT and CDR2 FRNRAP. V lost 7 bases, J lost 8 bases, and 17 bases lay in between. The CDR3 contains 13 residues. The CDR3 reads CASAPLEVAGYTF. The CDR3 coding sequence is TGTGCTAGTGCCCCATTGGAGGTGGCGGGCTACACCTTC.

For the CDR3, the DNA is TGTGCCAGCAGCTTACGGTCCGACGAGCAGTACTTC. Translated: CASSLRSDEQYF. This rearrangement joins TRBV11-3 to TRBJ2-7; no firm D call. The CDR3 extends over 12 amino acids. V lost 2 bases to trimming and J lost 5 bases, with 7 bases between them. Germline V gene data show CDR1 as SGHNT and CDR2 as YENEEA.